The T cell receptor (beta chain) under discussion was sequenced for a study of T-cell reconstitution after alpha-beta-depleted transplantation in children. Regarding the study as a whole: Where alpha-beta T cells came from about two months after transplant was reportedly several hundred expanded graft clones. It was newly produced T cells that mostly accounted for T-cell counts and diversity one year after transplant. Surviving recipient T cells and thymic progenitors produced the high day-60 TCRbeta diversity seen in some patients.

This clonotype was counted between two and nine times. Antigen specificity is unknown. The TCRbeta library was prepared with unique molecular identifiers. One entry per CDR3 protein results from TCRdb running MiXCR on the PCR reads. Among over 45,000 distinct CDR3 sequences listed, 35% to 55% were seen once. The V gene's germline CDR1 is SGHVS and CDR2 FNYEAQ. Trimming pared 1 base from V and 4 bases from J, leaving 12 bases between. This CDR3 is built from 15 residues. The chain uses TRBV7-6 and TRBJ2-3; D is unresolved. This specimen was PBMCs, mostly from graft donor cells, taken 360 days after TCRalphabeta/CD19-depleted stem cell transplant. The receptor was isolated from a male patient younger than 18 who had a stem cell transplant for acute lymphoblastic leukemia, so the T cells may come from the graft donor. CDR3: CASSLGVPPSDTQYF. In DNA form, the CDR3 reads TGTGCCAGCAGCTTAGGGGTCCCTCCCTCAGATACGCAGTATTTT.